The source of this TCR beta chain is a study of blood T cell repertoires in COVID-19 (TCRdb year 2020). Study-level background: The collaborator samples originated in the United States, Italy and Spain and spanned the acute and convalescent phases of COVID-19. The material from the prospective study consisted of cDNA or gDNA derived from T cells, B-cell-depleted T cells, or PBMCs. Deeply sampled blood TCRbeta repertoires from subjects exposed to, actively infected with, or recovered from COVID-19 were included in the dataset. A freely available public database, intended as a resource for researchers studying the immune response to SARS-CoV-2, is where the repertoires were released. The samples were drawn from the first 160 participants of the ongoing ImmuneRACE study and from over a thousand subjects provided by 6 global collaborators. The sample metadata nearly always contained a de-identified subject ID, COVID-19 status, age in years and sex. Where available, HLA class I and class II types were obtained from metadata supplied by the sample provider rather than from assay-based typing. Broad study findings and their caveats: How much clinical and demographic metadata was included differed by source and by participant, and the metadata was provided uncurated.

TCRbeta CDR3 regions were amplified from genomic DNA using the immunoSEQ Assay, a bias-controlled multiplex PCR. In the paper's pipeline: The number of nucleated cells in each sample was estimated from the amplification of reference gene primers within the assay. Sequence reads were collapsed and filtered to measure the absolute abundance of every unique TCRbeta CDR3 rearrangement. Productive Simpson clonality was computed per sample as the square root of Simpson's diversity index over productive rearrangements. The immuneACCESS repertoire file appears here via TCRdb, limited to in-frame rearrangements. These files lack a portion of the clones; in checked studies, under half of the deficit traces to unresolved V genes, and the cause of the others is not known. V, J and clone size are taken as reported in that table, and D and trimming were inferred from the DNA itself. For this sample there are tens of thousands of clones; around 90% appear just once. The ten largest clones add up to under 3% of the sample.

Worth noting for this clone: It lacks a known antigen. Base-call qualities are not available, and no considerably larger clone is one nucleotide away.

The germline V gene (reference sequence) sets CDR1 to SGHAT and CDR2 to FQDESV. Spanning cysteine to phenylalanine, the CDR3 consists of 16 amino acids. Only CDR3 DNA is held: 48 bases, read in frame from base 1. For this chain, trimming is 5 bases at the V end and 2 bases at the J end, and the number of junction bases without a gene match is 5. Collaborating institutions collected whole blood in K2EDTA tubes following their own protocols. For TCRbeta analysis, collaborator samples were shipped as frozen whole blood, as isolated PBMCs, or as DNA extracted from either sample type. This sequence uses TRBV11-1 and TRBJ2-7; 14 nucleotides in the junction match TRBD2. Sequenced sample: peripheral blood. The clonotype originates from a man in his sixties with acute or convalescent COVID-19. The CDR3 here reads CASSRGTSGRTYEQYF. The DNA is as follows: TGTGCCAGCAGCCGAGGGACTAGCGGGAGAACCTACGAGCAGTACTTC.